Listed below are T cell receptor beta chains from one sample, sequenced in a study of cytomegalovirus exposure and HLA in healthy donors. The method was immunoSEQ multiplex PCR; TCRdb's version includes in-frame clones alone and lacks a portion of them. Here the sample spans 90,000 or so clones, 85% being singletons. The sequencing sample was made of PBMCs. The receptor source for this set is a young man in good health and CMV-seropositive. Both conserved end residues are part of each CDR3. D genes are given only for firm matches. Only some rows state a clone size, as once, few, many or a class for expanded clones.

>-|-|TRBJ2-2|TRBV5-6
CASSLLAVTGELFF
TGTGCCAGCAGCTTGCTAGCCGTCACCGGGGAGCTGTTTTTT
>TRBD2|-|TRBJ2-1|TRBV18
CASSALAGGLDEQFF
TGTGCCAGCTCAGCCCTAGCGGGAGGGTTAGATGAGCAGTTCTTC
>-|few|TRBJ2-7|TRBV4-1
CASSLVGGGQYEQYF
TGCGCCAGCAGCCTCGTGGGGGGAGGTCAGTATGAGCAGTACTTC
>TRBD1|-|TRBJ2-7|TRBV6-5
CASRGQAYEQYF
TGTGCCAGCAGGGGACAGGCCTACGAGCAGTACTTC
>-|-|TRBJ2-7|TRBV28
CASSPGTPVLEQYF
TGTGCCAGCAGTCCCGGGACACCGGTTTTAGAGCAGTACTTC
>-|-|TRBJ2-1|TRBV27
CASSFPGGAGLYNEQFF
TGTGCCAGCAGTTTCCCCGGCGGAGCGGGCCTATACAATGAGCAGTTCTTC
>-|-|TRBJ2-5|TRBV5-1
CASSFLMARQETQYF
TGCGCCAGCAGCTTTTTAATGGCCAGACAAGAGACCCAGTACTTC
>TRBD1|-|TRBJ2-7|TRBV13
CASSSRTGGYEQYF
TGTGCCAGCAGCAGCAGGACAGGGGGGTACGAGCAGTACTTC
>TRBD2|-|TRBJ2-5|TRBV4-1
CASSLTTSPQETQYF
TGCGCCAGCAGCCTTACGACTAGCCCACAAGAGACCCAGTACTTC
>TRBD2|-|TRBJ2-2|TRBV6-6
CAATSPGLVLTGELFF
TGTGCCGCAACCTCACCGGGACTAGTGCTCACCGGGGAGCTGTTTTTT
>-|-|TRBJ2-1|TRBV7-9
CASTAKAGLASDNEQFF
TGTGCCAGCACCGCAAAGGCGGGGCTAGCGTCGGACAATGAGCAGTTCTTC
>-|few|TRBJ2-7|TRBV9
CASSFDERGLQYF
TGTGCCAGCAGCTTCGACGAGAGAGGTTTGCAGTACTTC
>-|-|TRBJ1-3|TRBV11-2
CASSLTLAGNTIYF
TGTGCCAGCAGCCTCACTCTAGCTGGAAACACCATATATTTT
>-|once|TRBJ2-3|TRBV6-6
CASSYLNGETDTQYF
TGTGCCAGCAGTTATCTGAACGGGGAGACAGATACGCAGTATTTT
>-|-|TRBJ1-5|TRBV19
CASSIVGYRSNQPQHF
TGTGCCAGTAGTATAGTAGGCTACAGAAGCAATCAGCCCCAGCATTTT
>-|-|TRBJ2-7|TRBV2
CASSGDFSYEQYF
TGTGCCAGCAGCGGGGACTTCTCCTACGAGCAGTACTTC
>-|-|TRBJ2-2|TRBV4-1
CASSQARLPNTGELFF
TGCGCCAGCAGCCAAGCCCGGTTACCGAACACCGGGGAGCTGTTTTTT
>TRBD1|once|TRBJ2-3|TRBV6-5
CASSSLDRGHTDTQYF
TGTGCCAGCAGTTCCCTGGACAGGGGACACACAGATACGCAGTATTTT
>TRBD1|few|TRBJ1-2|TRBV5-3
CARSLGAPSGTEFGYTF
TGTGCCAGAAGCTTGGGAGCCCCGTCCGGGACAGAGTTTGGCTACACCTTC
>-|once|TRBJ1-1|TRBV4-1
CASSQPPSEGMNTEAFF
TGCGCCAGCAGCCAACCCCCTAGCGAGGGGATGAACACTGAAGCTTTCTTT
>TRBD2|-|TRBJ2-1|TRBV6-5
CASRLAGQNEQFF
TGTGCCAGCAGGCTAGCGGGACAGAATGAGCAGTTCTTC
>TRBD1|few|TRBJ1-1|TRBV13
CASSRFGTGSTEAFF
TGTGCCAGCAGCCGCTTTGGGACAGGGTCCACTGAAGCTTTCTTT